The source of this T cell receptor (beta chain) is a study of identical twins. MiXCR was run by TCRdb on the 5' RACE reads, yielding one entry per CDR3 protein. The sample lists under 300,000 distinct CDR3 sequences, 12% occurring once. For this clonotype: The target antigen is unknown.

Findings and caveats of the study: Conclusions were based on cross-sectional statistical analysis, without following the same donors. There is a chance that invariant MAIT and iNKT cells partially muddied zero-insertion analyses.

V lost 0 bases and J lost 4; bases outside the gene matches: 6. CDR1 is SGHDN and CDR2 is FVKESK in the germline V gene. The CDR3 totals 16 residues. These sequences were also reported in another study, on yellow fever vaccine responses in identical twins. As that study records: Twins reportedly had a vaccine T cell response that seemed partly convergent, partly personalized.

J is TRBJ1-1 and V is TRBV14; 9 nucleotides match TRBD1. The TCR sequence derives from a woman aged 18-30 years in good health. The sequencing sample was made of memory (CD45RO+) T cells sorted from blood. CDR3 nucleotide sequence: TGTGCCAGCAGCCAAGAGCTACAGGGGGCGGTCACTGAAGCTTTCTTT. Its protein product is CASSQELQGAVTEAFF.